This T cell receptor beta chain was obtained from a study of identical twins. Notes on the study in general: Reduced insertions were recorded for abundant cord blood beta clonotypes, with no such pattern in memory repertoires.

TCRdb used MiXCR to reprocess the 5' RACE reads, holding one entry per CDR3 protein. The sample consists of hundreds of thousands of distinct CDR3 sequences, 10% to 15% of them appearing once. The sample holds a few counts of this clonotype. Its antigen is unknown. This CDR3 is 14 amino acids long. The ends were cut back, 3 bases at V and 9 bases at J, with 15 bases in the middle. The germline CDR1 and CDR2 sequences are MGHDK and SYGVNS. These same data were also listed under a study on yellow fever vaccine responses in identical twins.

The V call is TRBV25-1, the J call TRBJ2-1; D is possibly TRBD2 (5 bases). The specimen was CD8+ T cells sorted from blood. This receptor was identified in a young woman in good health. The DNA of the CDR3 is TGTGCCAGCAGTGAGTTGGCGGGTTATGCTGAGCAGTTCTTC. Translating gives CASSELAGYAEQFF.